Presented here are 19 T cell receptor beta chains from one specimen sequenced in a study of blood T cell repertoires in COVID-19 (TCRdb year 2020). Receptor libraries were prepared by the immunoSEQ multiplex PCR assay. Held by TCRdb, this immuneACCESS table contains in-frame sequences only and omits some clones. Under half of the omission traces to an unresolved V gene where checked; the cause of the rest is unknown. The sample table lists some 70,000 clones, about four fifths of them with a count of one. The ten top clones hold approximately 22% of the sample. Specimen: peripheral blood. Receptors were obtained from a woman between 65 and 79 years old with acute or convalescent COVID-19.

The chain couples TRBV4-2 to TRBJ1-3, with D tentatively TRBD1 (5 bases). With 0 bases removed from V and 0 bases from J, the gap between germline ends came to 12 bases. This CDR3 has 17 residues. The germline CDR1 and CDR2 sequences are LGHNA and YNFKEQ. The CDR3 loop reads CASSQERWGLSGNTIYF. CDR3 DNA sequence: TGTGCCAGCAGCCAAGAACGATGGGGCCTCTCTGGAAACACCATATATTTT.

V usage is TRBV29-1 and J usage is TRBJ2-5, with 12 positions matching TRBD2. The length of the CDR3 is 12 residues. Germline V lookup: CDR1 SQVTM, CDR2 ANQGSEA. CDR3 protein: CSSLAGGETQYF. The CDR3 DNA sequence: TGCAGTTCACTAGCGGGAGGCGAGACCCAGTACTTC.

V gene TRBV7-9 combines with J gene TRBJ1-4; TRBD1 might be the D (5 bases). CDR1 is SEHNR and CDR2 is FQNEAQ in the germline V gene (reference sequence). The CDR3 contains 15 residues. The ends were cut back, 0 bases at V and 7 bases at J, with 12 bases in the middle. For the CDR3, the DNA is TGTGCCAGCAGCTTAGCGGGGCTCTCAGGTGAAAAACTGTTTTTT. Amino acid sequence: CASSLAGLSGEKLFF.

The CDR3 loop is CASSFRVQSFGGRRGGEQFF. In nucleotides, the CDR3 is TGTGCCAGCAGTTTCAGGGTCCAGTCGTTTGGCGGGAGAAGAGGGGGTGAGCAGTTCTTC. The chain couples TRBV27 to TRBJ2-1; TRBD2 is a possible D gene (7 bases). The CDR3 extends over 20 amino acids. From germline, CDR1 is MNHEY and CDR2 SMNVEV (reference sequence). V was shortened by 3 bases and J by 9 bases, with 33 bases between the two germline ends.

The CDR3 nucleotides read TGTGCCAGCAGCTCTCTCGGCGGGGCCCCGGGCACTGAAGCTTTCTTT. The encoded protein is CASSSLGGAPGTEAFF. This chain links TRBV7-9 with TRBJ1-1, with D maybe TRBD1 (5 bases). CDR3 length: 16 residues. Per germline, CDR1 SEHNR and CDR2 FQNEAQ (reference sequence). Trimming took 4 bases from V and 4 from J, leaving 19 bases between them.

V is TRBV12-3 or TRBV12-4 and J is TRBJ1-5; TRBD1 is a possible D gene (5 bases). CDR3 length: 13 amino acids. V was trimmed by 6 bases and J by 3 bases, leaving 9 bases between them. The CDR3 spells CASRQGTNQPQHF. CDR3 coding DNA: TGTGCCAGCAGGCAGGGTACCAATCAGCCCCAGCATTTT.

V and J are TRBV6-5 and TRBJ2-7; possibly TRBD2 for D (7 bases). The germline V and J ends were trimmed by 7 bases and 0 bases, with 16 bases remaining between them. The CDR3 loop spans 15 amino acids. Germline V gene data show CDR1 as MNHEY and CDR2 as SVGAGI. CDR3 loop: CASTEAGALSYEQYF. Here the CDR3 DNA reads TGTGCCAGCACCGAGGCGGGGGCCCTCTCCTACGAGCAGTACTTC.

V and J are TRBV9 and TRBJ2-5, with 11 bases matching TRBD2. Germline V lookup: CDR1 SGDLS, CDR2 YYNGEE. This CDR3 is 15 amino acids long. The trim removed 1 base at V and 4 bases at J, leaving 3 bases unmatched. CDR3 in DNA: TGTGCCAGCAGCGTACTAGCGGGAGGAGGAGAGACCCAGTACTTC. It codes for CASSVLAGGGETQYF.

This chain uses TRBV28 with TRBJ1-4; D perhaps matches TRBD1 (6 bases). Per germline, CDR1 MDHEN and CDR2 SYDVKM. This CDR3 has 15 amino acids. V dropped 6 bases and J dropped 3 bases, with 14 bases sitting between them. The CDR3 bases are TGTGCCAGCAGATCCTACAGGGCCCCTAATGAAAAACTGTTTTTT. Translated: CASRSYRAPNEKLFF. Combining the CDR3 with reference TRBV28 and TRBJ1-4 gives the whole variable domain DVKVTQSSRYLVKRTGEKVFLECVQDMDHENMFWYRQDPGLGLRLIYFSYDVKMKEKGDIPEGYSVSREKKERFSLILESASTNQTSMYLCASRSYRAPNEKLFFGSGTQLSVL.

This chain uses TRBV18 with TRBJ1-5; the match to TRBD1 covers 9 bases. Germline loops: CDR1 KGHSH, CDR2 LQKENI. V trimming: 4 bases; J trimming: 5 bases; junction bases outside the gene matches: 9. The CDR3 loop spans 16 amino acids. The CDR3 coding sequence is TGTGCCAGCTCACAGAGACAGGGGGGAGTGGATCAGCCCCAGCATTTT. Its protein is CASSQRQGGVDQPQHF.

V gene TRBV18 combines with J gene TRBJ1-5, with TRBD1 matching 8 bases. In germline, CDR1 is KGHSH, CDR2 LQKENI. Trimming took 3 bases from V and 3 from J; bases not matched to a gene: 13. The CDR3 runs 18 residues. The CDR3, as DNA: TGTGCCAGCTCACCCCCGGGACAGGCAAGGAGGAACAATCAGCCCCAGCATTTT. Translation gives CASSPPGQARRNNQPQHF.

This clone was seen a few times. The chain links TRBV6-6 to TRBJ1-2, with 9 bases fitting TRBD1. V was clipped by 9 bases and J by 6 bases; unmatched bases: 5. The CDR3 runs 12 residues. Germline CDR1 and CDR2: MNHNY and SVGAGI (reference sequence). Here the CDR3 reads CASTGGADGYTF. The CDR3 bases are TGTGCCAGTACAGGGGGCGCCGATGGCTACACCTTC.

About this clone itself: The same CDR3 arises from other DNA sequences in this sample as well. The chain is built from TRBV18 and TRBJ1-5, with 11 bases fitting TRBD1. CDR1 is KGHSH and CDR2 is LQKENI in the germline V gene. Losses at the gene ends were 6 bases for V and 4 bases for J; bases not matched to a gene: 5. This CDR3 has 15 amino acids. The CDR3 DNA follows: TGTGCCAGCTCGCTGGACAGGGGGCGTAATCAGCCCCAGCATTTT. Encoded protein: CASSLDRGRNQPQHF. The variable domain in full, completed from reference TRBV18 and TRBJ1-5, reads NAGVMQNPRHLVRRRGQEARLRCSPMKGHSHVYWYRQLPEEGLKFMVYLQKENIIDESGMPKERFSAEFPKEGPSILRIQQVVRGDSAAYFCASSLDRGRNQPQHFGDGTRLSIL.

The chain uses TRBV18 and TRBJ2-2; unclear D gene. V lost 4 bases to trimming and J lost 6 bases, with 6 bases between them. Germline lookup yields CDR1 KGHSH and CDR2 LQKENI. The CDR3 spans 12 residues. The CDR3 DNA reads as TGTGCCAGCTCACTCAATCCCGGGGAGCTGTTTTTT. This translates into CASSLNPGELFF.

This chain uses TRBV29-1 with TRBJ1-2, with 10 bases matching TRBD1. The CDR3 spans 13 residues. Germline values: CDR1 SQVTM, CDR2 ANQGSEA. V lost 8 bases and J lost 4; bases outside the gene matches: 7. CDR3 in amino acids: CSTRQGAGYGYTF. In DNA, the CDR3 is TGCAGCACCCGACAGGGGGCTGGCTATGGCTACACCTTC.

This chain links TRBV30 with TRBJ1-1, with D uncertain. Looked up from germline, CDR1 is GTSNPN and CDR2 is SVGIG (reference sequence). The CDR3 is 13 residues long. The V end lost 2 bases, the J end lost 0 bases, and 7 bases lay between the germline ends. The CDR3 nucleotides are TGTGCCTGGAGTCCACAGCTGAACACTGAAGCTTTCTTT. Protein: CAWSPQLNTEAFF. Together with reference TRBV30 and TRBJ1-1, the CDR3 gives the full variable domain: SQTIHQWPATLVQPVGSPLSLECTVEGTSNPNLYWYRQAAGRGLQLLFYSVGIGQISSEVPQNLSASRPQDRQFILSSKKLLLSDSGFYLCAWSPQLNTEAFFGQGTRLTVV.

The chain carries TRBV5-1 and TRBJ1-4; D not resolved. CDR1 SGHRS and CDR2 YFSETQ come from the germline V gene. This CDR3 spans 13 amino acids. The V and J ends lost 7 bases and 3 bases respectively, with 10 bases between them. The CDR3 loop reads CASRGSSNEKLFF. CDR3 sequence (DNA): TGCGCCAGCCGCGGCAGCTCTAATGAAAAACTGTTTTTT.

The chain recombines TRBV7-6 with TRBJ2-1; D call uncertain. CDR1 SGHVS and CDR2 FNYEAQ come from the germline V gene. The CDR3 is 15 residues long. Trimming stripped 5 bases from V and 3 bases from J, with 14 bases between. The DNA of the CDR3 is TGTGCCAGCAGCGCAACTCGAGCCTTCTACAATGAGCAGTTCTTC. Residues: CASSATRAFYNEQFF.

This clone occurred a few times. This chain links TRBV7-2 with TRBJ1-2, with 12 bases that match TRBD1. In germline, CDR1 is SGHTA, CDR2 FQGNSA. Unmatched junction bases numbered 8, after V lost 1 base and J lost 8 bases. The CDR3 runs to 16 residues. The CDR3 nucleotides read TGTGCCAGCAGCTTAGGGGCCGGGACAGGGGGCCGAGGCTACACCTTC. Its protein is CASSLGAGTGGRGYTF.